What follows describes a single TCR beta chain. Germline CDR1 LNHDA, CDR2 SQIVND (reference sequence). The CDR3 runs 15 residues. The V and J ends lost 2 bases and 4 bases, in that order; junction bases with no gene match: 5. This sample was taken from a study of blood T cell repertoires in COVID-19. Study summary: COVID-19 samples collected from the United States, Italy and Spain covered acute and convalescent phases. PBMCs, B-cell-depleted T cells, or T cells were the source of the cDNA or gDNA that made up the material.

In the study's own analysis: Quantification of nucleated cells was approximated via reference gene primer amplification. Clones were read by immunoSEQ multiplex PCR, and TCRdb kept only the in-frame ones, dropping some. V, J and clone size reflect that table, while D and trimming were determined from the DNA. The table lists roughly 11,000 clones, about 85% of them singletons, with approximately 5% in the top ten. Sample: peripheral blood. The genes are TRBV19 and TRBJ2-3; TRBD1 aligns across 8 bases. This receptor was taken from a human donor in a cohort sampled during active COVID-19. The CDR3 DNA reads TGTGCCAGTAGTATAATGGGACAGGCCGCAGATACGCAGTATTTT. This sequence encodes CASSIMGQAADTQYF. Supplemented by reference TRBV19 and TRBJ2-3, the full variable domain reads DGGITQSPKYLFRKEGQNVTLSCEQNLNHDAMYWYRQDPGQGLRLIYYSQIVNDFQKGDIAEGYSVSREKKESFPLTVTSAQKNPTAFYLCASSIMGQAADTQYFGPGTRLTVL.